One and the same sample provided the 23 T cell receptor beta chains below, sequenced in a study of cytomegalovirus exposure and HLA in healthy donors. Data came from immunoSEQ multiplex PCR; TCRdb stores just in-frame clones and leaves some out. The table includes hundreds of thousands of clones, around nine tenths detected once. Material for sequencing was PBMCs. Every receptor here comes from a man aged 18 to 30 in good health and CMV-seronegative.

The chain links TRBV9 to TRBJ2-5; 12 bases are a match to TRBD2. Germline V gene lookup returns CDR1 SGDLS and CDR2 YYNGEE. V lost 0 bases, J lost 4 bases, and 4 bases stayed unmatched. This CDR3 contains 16 residues. The CDR3 sequence: CASSVGLAGAPETQYF. The CDR3 bases are TGTGCCAGCAGCGTAGGACTAGCGGGGGCTCCAGAGACCCAGTACTTC.

In its sample, this clone was seen once. The V gene is TRBV9, the J gene TRBJ2-3; D is possibly TRBD1 (6 bases). Germline CDR1 reads SGDLS; CDR2 reads YYNGEE. This CDR3 contains 13 residues. Trimming pared 3 bases from V and 3 bases from J, leaving 8 bases between. In DNA, the CDR3 is TGTGCCAGCAGCGCAACAGGGACAGATACGCAGTATTTT. Translating it yields CASSATGTDTQYF. Full variable domain (rest looked up from reference TRBV9 and TRBJ2-3): DSGVTQTPKHLITATGQRVTLRCSPRSGDLSVYWYQQSLDQGLQFLIQYYNGEERAKGNILERFSAQQFPDLHSELNLSSLELGDSALYFCASSATGTDTQYFGPGTRLTVL.

The rearrangement uses TRBV7-2 and TRBJ2-7; D ambiguous. The V end lost 2 bases, the J end lost 4 bases, and 9 bases lay between the germline ends. The CDR3 totals 13 residues. The germline CDR1 and CDR2 sequences are SGHTA and FQGNSA. Here the CDR3 DNA reads TGTGCCAGCAGCTTATGGCGGTCTTACGAGCAGTACTTC. Residues: CASSLWRSYEQYF.

The rearrangement links TRBV7-8 to TRBJ2-5, with D maybe TRBD1 (6 bases). From germline, CDR1 is SGHVS and CDR2 FQNEAQ. The CDR3 totals 16 residues. Deletions cut 1 base from V and 1 base from J, with 13 bases between. CDR3 DNA: TGTGCCAGCAGCTTAGGAGGGACAAGGGGCCAAGAGACCCAGTACTTC. Translation gives CASSLGGTRGQETQYF. Combining the CDR3 with reference TRBV7-8 and TRBJ2-5 gives the whole variable domain GAGVSQSPRYKVAKRGQDVALRCDPISGHVSLFWYQQALGQGPEFLTYFQNEAQLDKSGLPSDRFFAERPEGSVSTLKIQRTQQEDSAVYLCASSLGGTRGQETQYFGPGTRLLVL.

V gene TRBV28 combines with J gene TRBJ1-5; D possibly corresponds to TRBD1 (5 bases). Germline assignment: CDR1 MDHEN and CDR2 SYDVKM. The ends were cut back, 2 bases at V and 0 bases at J, with 14 bases in the middle. This CDR3 spans 17 amino acids. CDR3 sequence reads: CASSLRGIRTSNQPQHF. The CDR3 DNA sequence: TGTGCCAGCAGTTTAAGGGGAATTCGGACTAGCAATCAGCCCCAGCATTTT.

Comments on this clone: Other DNA sequences in the sample encode the same CDR3. The rearrangement links TRBV9 to TRBJ1-5; possibly TRBD1 for D (5 bases). The V and J ends lost 4 bases and 4 bases respectively, with 9 bases between them. The CDR3 contains 13 residues. Germline assignment: CDR1 SGDLS and CDR2 YYNGEE. CDR3: CASSPGGNQPQHF. The DNA of the CDR3 is TGTGCCAGCAGCCCTGGGGGGAATCAGCCCCAGCATTTT.

The rearrangement links TRBV6-6 to TRBJ2-2; TRBD1 aligns across 8 bases. The CDR3 runs to 14 residues. V lost 7 bases and J lost 4; bases outside the gene matches: 5. In germline, CDR1 is MNHNY, CDR2 SVGAGI (reference sequence). The CDR3 loop reads CASTQTGVTGELFF. The CDR3 DNA reads TGTGCCAGCACCCAGACAGGGGTCACCGGGGAGCTGTTTTTT.

J is TRBJ1-1 and V is TRBV10-3; D is ambiguous. Looked up from germline, CDR1 is ENHRY and CDR2 is SYGVKD. V was trimmed by 4 bases and J by 2 bases, leaving 8 bases between them. The CDR3 sequence is 13 residues long. This CDR3 reads CAISGQENTEAFF. The CDR3 bases are TGTGCCATCAGTGGTCAGGAAAACACTGAAGCTTTCTTT.

V and J are TRBV4-3 and TRBJ2-7; 7 bases fit TRBD1. The trim removed 3 bases at V and 5 bases at J, leaving 4 bases unmatched. Germline lookup yields CDR1 LGHNA and CDR2 YSLEER. The CDR3 has 13 amino acids. CDR3 loop: CASSHTGVDEQYF. DNA for the CDR3: TGCGCCAGCAGCCACACAGGGGTTGACGAGCAGTACTTC.

This clone was seen a few times. The CDR3: CASSLRLAGDEQYF. DNA of the CDR3: TGTGCCAGCAGCTTAAGACTAGCGGGGGACGAGCAGTACTTC. This chain links TRBV7-6 with TRBJ2-7; the match to TRBD2 covers 12 bases. This CDR3 contains 14 residues. J lost 5 bases, V lost 2 bases, and 1 base had no gene match. Germline lookup yields CDR1 SGHVS and CDR2 FNYEAQ.

This sequence joins TRBV5-4 and TRBJ2-3; 8 bases align to TRBD2. Germline trimming cut 6 bases from V and 6 bases from J; bases unmatched to any gene: 6. Germline CDR1 SGHNT, CDR2 YYREEE (reference sequence). The CDR3 is 13 amino acids. CDR3 protein: CASMGRGEDTQYF. The CDR3 DNA reads TGTGCCAGCATGGGGCGGGGGGAGGATACGCAGTATTTT.

This clone occurred a few times. The gene calls are TRBV19 and TRBJ1-1; 9 bases line up with TRBD1. The CDR3 contains 15 residues. Unmatched junction bases numbered 3, after V lost 3 bases and J lost 1 base. The germline V gene encodes CDR1 LNHDA and CDR2 SQIVND (reference sequence). CDR3 residues: CASSIRTGANTEAFF. The CDR3 DNA follows: TGTGCCAGTAGTATCAGGACAGGGGCGAACACTGAAGCTTTCTTT.

This chain links TRBV9 with TRBJ1-1, with 7 bases matching TRBD1. Germline assignment: CDR1 SGDLS and CDR2 YYNGEE. This CDR3 has 15 amino acids. Trimming removed 3 bases from V and 0 bases from J; junction bases left unmatched: 5. In DNA, the CDR3 is TGTGCCAGCAGCGAGCAGGGGGGCATGAACACTGAAGCTTTCTTT. It encodes CASSEQGGMNTEAFF.

The gene calls are TRBV7-2 and TRBJ2-5; 9 bases agree with TRBD2. The CDR3 extends over 16 amino acids. The junction had 8 bases not matched to a gene; V was cut back by 2 bases and J by 4 bases. Germline CDR1 reads SGHTA; CDR2 reads FQGNSA. CDR3 nucleotide sequence: TGTGCCAGCAGCTTACCGTTGGCGGGGGGGCGAGAGACCCAGTACTTC. Its translation: CASSLPLAGGRETQYF.

The rearrangement uses TRBV27 and TRBJ2-7; D is perhaps TRBD1 (6 bases). CDR1 is MNHEY and CDR2 is SMNVEV in the germline V gene (reference sequence). V was clipped by 2 bases and J by 6 bases, with 17 bases between them. The CDR3 extends over 15 amino acids. The CDR3 protein is CASSLGGIGGVEQYF. CDR3 bases: TGTGCCAGCAGTTTAGGGGGCATAGGGGGTGTCGAGCAGTACTTC.

The table lists this clone with a count of one. The chain combines TRBV27 with TRBJ2-1; D gene uncertain. V shed 8 bases and J shed 6 bases, with 11 bases lying between them. The CDR3 is 12 residues long. Germline V gene lookup returns CDR1 MNHEY and CDR2 SMNVEV (reference sequence). This CDR3 is CASGLDPNEQFF. The CDR3 DNA follows: TGTGCCAGCGGCCTAGATCCCAATGAGCAGTTCTTC.

This chain connects TRBV6-5 to TRBJ2-1; 8 bases match TRBD2. Per germline, CDR1 MNHEY and CDR2 SVGAGI. V gave up 5 bases and J gave up 9 bases; unmatched junction bases: 6. The CDR3 has 13 amino acids. CDR3 sequence reads: CASSVREGGEQFF. In nucleotides, the CDR3 is TGTGCCAGCAGTGTACGGGAGGGAGGTGAGCAGTTCTTC.

The genes are TRBV6-6 and TRBJ1-4; possible D gene TRBD1, 5 bases. The CDR3 consists of 15 residues. Trimming pared 9 bases from V and 8 bases from J, leaving 22 bases between. Germline V gene lookup returns CDR1 MNHNY and CDR2 SVGAGI (reference sequence). The CDR3 DNA reads as TGTGCCAGGATCAGGTTTCGGAGGGGAGGGGAAAAACTGTTTTTT. Residues: CARIRFRRGGEKLFF.

This clone occurred once. V gene TRBV9 combines with J gene TRBJ2-3, with D tentatively TRBD1 (5 bases). The CDR3 extends over 16 amino acids. With 7 bases removed from V and 2 bases from J, the gap between germline ends came to 20 bases. Germline V gives CDR1 SGDLS, CDR2 YYNGEE. The chain's CDR3 is CASLIITQGNTDTQYF. DNA of the CDR3: TGTGCCAGCCTAATCATCACCCAGGGAAACACAGATACGCAGTATTTT.

This chain connects TRBV21-1 to TRBJ2-1; TRBD1 is the table's D call, not checked against the DNA. TRBV21-1 has pseudogene status. The CDR3 has 17 residues. CDR3: CASSKATVWTPYNEQFF. CDR3 in DNA: TGTGCCAGCAGCAAAGCGACTGTGTGGACACCTTACAATGAGCAGTTCTTC.

The chain combines TRBV6-4 with TRBJ2-3; 10 nucleotides align to TRBD2. CDR1 MRHNA and CDR2 SNTAGT come from the germline V gene. This CDR3 spans 17 amino acids. Trimming at V came to 3 bases and at J to 7 bases, leaving 13 bases not matched to a gene. The CDR3: CASSEFVASGSLNTQYF. The CDR3, as DNA: TGTGCCAGCAGTGAGTTCGTGGCTAGCGGGAGTTTAAATACGCAGTATTTT.

The CDR3 bases are TGTGCCAGCAGCGCACCCGGGACAGCTAATTCACCCCTCCACTTT. Protein product: CASSAPGTANSPLHF. J is TRBJ1-6 and V is TRBV5-4; 7 nucleotides line up with TRBD1. Germline CDR1 and CDR2: SGHNT and YYREEE (reference sequence). The CDR3 is 15 residues long. Trimming removed 4 bases from V and 6 bases from J; junction bases left unmatched: 7.

The chain couples TRBV4-1 to TRBJ2-5, with D possibly TRBD2 on 7 matching bases. CDR3 size: 14 residues. Deletions cut 3 bases from V and 5 bases from J, with 13 bases between. CDR1 and CDR2 from the germline V gene are MGHRA and YSYEKL. The CDR3 sequence: CASSHLGGGETQYF. Written as DNA, the CDR3 is TGCGCCAGCAGCCATTTAGGGGGGGGCGAGACCCAGTACTTC.